This T cell receptor beta chain comes out of a study of shared clonotypes between healthy human individuals. General study results and limits: Naive CD4 clonotypes were shared across a handful of donors at approximately 5.3%.

In the CD4+ fraction, cells were divided into CD45RA+ naive and CD45RA-negative memory subsets. Comments on this clone: Antigen: not known.

The CDR3 length is 16 residues. Trimming took 1 base from V and 1 from J; bases not matched to a gene: 3. Per the germline V gene, CDR1 is LNHDA and CDR2 is SQIVND (reference sequence). Generated by immunoSEQ multiplex PCR, the TCRdb table keeps only in-frame clones and is missing some. The profile shows roughly 2,500,000 clones, under 95% of them singletons. The sample comprised naive CD4+ T cells from PBMCs. Subset defined: CD45RA+ positively selected. V gene TRBV19 combines with J gene TRBJ2-3; 9 positions agree with TRBD2. The TCR sequence derives from a man aged 18 to 29 in good health. Some clones in this sample may be carry-over from other donors' samples. The CDR3 region has the DNA TGTGCCAGTAGTATAGCGCCTAGCGGGGGCACAGATACGCAGTATTTT. Encoded protein: CASSIAPSGGTDTQYF.